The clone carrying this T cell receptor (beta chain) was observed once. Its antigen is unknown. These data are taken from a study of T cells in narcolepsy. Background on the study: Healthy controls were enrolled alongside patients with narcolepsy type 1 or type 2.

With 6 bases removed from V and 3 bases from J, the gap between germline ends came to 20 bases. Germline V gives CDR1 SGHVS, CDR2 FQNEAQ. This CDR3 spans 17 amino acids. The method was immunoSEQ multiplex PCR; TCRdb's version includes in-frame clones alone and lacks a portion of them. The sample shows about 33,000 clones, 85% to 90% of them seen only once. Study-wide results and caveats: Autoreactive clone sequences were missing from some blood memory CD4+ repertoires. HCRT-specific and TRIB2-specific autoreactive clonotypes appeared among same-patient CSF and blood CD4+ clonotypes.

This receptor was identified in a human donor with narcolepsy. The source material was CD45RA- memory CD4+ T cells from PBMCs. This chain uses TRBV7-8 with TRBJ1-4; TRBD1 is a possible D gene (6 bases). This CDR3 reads CASRISIGGAANEKLFF. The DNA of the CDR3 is TGTGCCAGCAGAATTAGTATCGGGGGGGCAGCTAATGAAAAACTGTTTTTT.